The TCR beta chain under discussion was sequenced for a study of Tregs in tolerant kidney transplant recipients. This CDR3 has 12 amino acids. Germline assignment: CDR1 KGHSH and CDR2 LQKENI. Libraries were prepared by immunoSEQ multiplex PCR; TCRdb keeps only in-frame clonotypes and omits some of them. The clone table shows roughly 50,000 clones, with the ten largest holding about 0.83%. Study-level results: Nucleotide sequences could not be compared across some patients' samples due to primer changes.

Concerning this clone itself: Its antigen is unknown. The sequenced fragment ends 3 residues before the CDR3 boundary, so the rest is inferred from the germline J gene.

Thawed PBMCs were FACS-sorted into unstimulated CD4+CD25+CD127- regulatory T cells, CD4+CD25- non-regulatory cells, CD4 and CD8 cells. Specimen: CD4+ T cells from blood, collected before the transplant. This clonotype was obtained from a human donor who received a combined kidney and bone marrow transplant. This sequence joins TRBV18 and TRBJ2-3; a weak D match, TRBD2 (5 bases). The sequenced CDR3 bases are TGTGCCAGCTCCCCCGGACTGGGAACG. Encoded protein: CASSPGLGT. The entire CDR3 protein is CASSPGLGTQYF.